This T cell receptor (beta chain) was retrieved from a study of T cells after yellow fever vaccination (dated by TCRdb to between 2019 and 2020). With regard to the full study: The SMART-Seq v4 Ultra Low Input RNA kit was used to prepare libraries from fractions with low cell numbers. To track T-cell clones before and after primary and booster YFV17D yellow fever vaccination, bulk TCR alpha and beta repertoires were sequenced longitudinally. The cohort comprised two healthy male donors, one aged 18 to 30 and one aged 30 to 39 years. Bulk PBMC replicates and cell subsets were isolated from blood drawn at multiple timepoints before and after both primary and secondary immunization.

As for this clonotype: Its specific antigen is unknown. Per-nucleotide qualities are absent, and no much larger clonotype sits a single base away.

What the research found in general, with its limitations: FACS-sorted repertoires could contain abundant contaminating clonotypes from the bulk population, so computational filtering was required. Most clones expanded after primary vaccination (around 97% of CD4 and 80% to 90% of CD8) were re-detected after the booster, suggesting that broad memory maintenance occurred. Compared with the primary T-cell response, the secondary T-cell response was weaker but faster, peaking on day 5 rather than day 15. Because the study included only two donors, the extent to which the findings can be generalized is limited. A small fraction of clonotypes showed up in both the CD4 and CD8 compartments, probably as a result of convergent recombination.

V gives up 3 bases and J gives up 1 base, and the segment between their germline ends measures 9 bases. The germline V gene gives CDR1 as SGHVS and CDR2 as FNYEAQ. From cysteine to phenylalanine, the CDR3 is 15 amino acids long. The only DNA kept is the CDR3, 45 bases in frame from the first base. Read against the paper, the sample's treatment or condition label means: live attenuated yellow fever vaccine strain. At each blood-draw timepoint, two biological replicates of bulk PBMCs were collected. PBMCs were isolated from peripheral blood using a standard Ficoll-Paque protocol. TriZol was used to extract RNA from bulk PBMCs, CD4 and CD8 fractions, and dextramer-positive and dextramer-negative fractions. These reads were obtained on an Illumina NovaSeq 6000. Synthesis of TCR cDNA relied on 5'RACE template switching, a step that introduced a universal primer site along with unique molecular identifiers. cDNA synthesis was primed from both the TCR alpha and TCR beta constant segments. Library amplification used two PCR steps, and the second PCR step added sample barcodes and sequencing adapters. Sequencing of the libraries was done on either Illumina HiSeq 2500 (2x100 bp) or NovaSeq (2x150 bp). Concerning the study's data processing: MIGEC handled demultiplexing of reads and collapsing into UMI consensus sequences, while MiXCR performed V(D)J alignment. Clonotypes responding to the vaccine were identified with edgeR on replicate PBMC samples, with the criteria of FDR below 0.01 and a log2 fold change above 5 up to day 15. Each bulk clonotype received a CD4 or CD8 identity based on whether the sequenced CD4 or CD8 repertoire contained that clonotype at higher abundance. Using fastp trimming at Q25 and MiXCR clonotype assembly, TCRdb reanalyzed the public sequencing data and kept in-frame beta chains. Each entry is one CDR3 protein sequence, shown with its most common DNA and genes. The V and J calls shown here were made by TCRdb, not taken from the authors' results. This sample lists more than 200,000 distinct CDR3 sequences; roughly 3.5% were detected once. The ten largest make up roughly a fifth of the sample.

The chain was built from TRBV7-6 and TRBJ2-2, and perhaps TRBD1 as D gene, on 5 matching bases. The input for sequencing was PBMCs, taken 15 days after the yellow fever booster vaccination. This receptor was taken from a man aged 18 to 29 who received the YFV17D yellow fever vaccine. The DNA sequence is given as TGTGCCAGCAGCTTTGGGCAGGGGAACACCGGGGAGCTGTTTTTT. This translates into CASSFGQGNTGELFF. Supplemented by the reference TRBV7-6 and TRBJ2-2 proteins around the CDR3, the complete variable domain is GAGVSQSPRYKVTKRGQDVALRCDPISGHVSLYWYRQALGQGPEFLTYFNYEAQQDKSGLPNDRFSAERPEGSISTLTIQRTEQRDSAMYRCASSFGQGNTGELFFGEGSRLTVL.